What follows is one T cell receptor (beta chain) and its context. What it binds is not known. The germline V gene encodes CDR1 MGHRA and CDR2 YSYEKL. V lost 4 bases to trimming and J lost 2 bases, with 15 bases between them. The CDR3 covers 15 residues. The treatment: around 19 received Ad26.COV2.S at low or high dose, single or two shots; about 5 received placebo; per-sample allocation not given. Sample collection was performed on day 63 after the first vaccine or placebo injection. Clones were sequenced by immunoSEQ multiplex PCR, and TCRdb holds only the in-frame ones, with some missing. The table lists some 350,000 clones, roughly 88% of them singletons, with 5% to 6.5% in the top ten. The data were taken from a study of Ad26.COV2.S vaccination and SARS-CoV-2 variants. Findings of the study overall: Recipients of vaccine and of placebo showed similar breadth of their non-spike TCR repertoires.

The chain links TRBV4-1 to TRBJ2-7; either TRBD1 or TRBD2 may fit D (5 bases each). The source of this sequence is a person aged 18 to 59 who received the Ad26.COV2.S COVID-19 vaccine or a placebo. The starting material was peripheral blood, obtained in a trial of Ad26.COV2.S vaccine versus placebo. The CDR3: CASSPSGGKTYEQYF. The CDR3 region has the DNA TGCGCCAGCAGCCCGTCTGGGGGAAAGACCTACGAGCAGTACTTC.